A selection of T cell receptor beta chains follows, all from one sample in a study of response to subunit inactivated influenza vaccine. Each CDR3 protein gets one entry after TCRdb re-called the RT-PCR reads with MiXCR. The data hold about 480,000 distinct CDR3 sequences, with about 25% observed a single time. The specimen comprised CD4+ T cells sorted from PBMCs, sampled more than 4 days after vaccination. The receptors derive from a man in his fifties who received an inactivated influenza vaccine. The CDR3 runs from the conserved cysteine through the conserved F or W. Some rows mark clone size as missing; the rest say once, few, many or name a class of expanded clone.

CASTDTISAGTQYF	TRBV27	14	few
CSAQDRGAGGQPQHF	TRBV20-1	15	NA
CSARGFRDIRETQYF	TRBV20-1	15	NA
CASSLHPRGTQYF	TRBV11-2	13	once
CSARATATWNEQFF	TRBV20-1	14	NA
CASSDLINYGYTF	TRBV25-1	13	few
CASSFDRVGADTQYF	TRBV7-8	15	many
CASSDRVGQPQHF	TRBV6-2/TRBV6-3	13	NA
CASRLGLAGGYEQYF	TRBV7-2	15	NA
CSALQRGQQETQYF	TRBV20-1	14	few
CASSELAGPYNEQFF	TRBV5-5	15	few
CASTYRTRTFTGELFF	TRBV12-3/TRBV12-4	16	few
CSVVARGETQYF	TRBV29-1	12	many
CASSLTGFASGANVLTF	TRBV5-6	17	few
CASSSDYGYTF	TRBV7-9	11	few
CASSTYRGDDTGELFF	TRBV5-5	16	NA
CASSPNGFRSGYTF	TRBV7-2	14	many
CASSIRQGHQETQYF	TRBV12-3/TRBV12-4	15	NA
CASSQNTDQETQYF	TRBV21-1	14	few
CASRYGRGGASYNEQFF	TRBV21-1	17	few
CASSFRGQGIDTQYF	TRBV11-2	15	few
CASSHTSGSYEQYF	TRBV3-1	14	few
CASSQDRGVREKLFF	TRBV4-1	15	many
CASSLAVNYEQYF	TRBV5-1	13	NA
CASSFRDRGGYEQYF	TRBV7-2	15	NA
CATSDHTRGGSETQYF	TRBV24-1	16	few
CATSGMERETQYF	TRBV24-1	13	NA
CSVEDRASERYNEQFF	TRBV29-1	16	many
CASSLRTSGIDEQFF	TRBV5-1	15	NA
CASSSTEFEQYF	TRBV28	12	NA
CASSSRDLGGRFYEQYF	TRBV19	17	NA
CASSLPANTGELFF	TRBV11-2	14	many
CASSHSLETQYF	TRBV23-1	12	NA
CASSARTLNYGYTF	TRBV12-3/TRBV12-4	14	NA
CASSRTRATDTQYF	TRBV27	14	NA
CASSFGGSNTEAFF	TRBV5-1	14	few
CASSRGFLAGVGNEQFF	TRBV12-3/TRBV12-4	17	few
CAISESVGGGTGTQYF	TRBV10-3	16	few
CASSLYRVNTEAFF	TRBV5-1	14	NA
CASSLEAGTGGVYEQYF	TRBV5-1	17	few
CSVQTGTANTEAFF	TRBV29-1	14	NA
CASSLNAAGTQSEQFF	TRBV7-3	16	NA
CASSFNLADTQYF	TRBV12-3/TRBV12-4	13	NA
CASSPARGLGGAGAMGQETQYF	TRBV6-4	22	few
CASSPHGKRGEQYF	TRBV3-1	14	NA
CASSRRTDKPITEAFF	TRBV5-1	16	NA
CASSLTTGELFF	TRBV12-3/TRBV12-4	12	few
CSVEDPMTGGFNSSYNSPLHF	TRBV29-1	21	few
CSAQGLAGENEQFF	TRBV20-1	14	few
CSARGPHEQFF	TRBV20-1	11	NA
CSARDMVAGTIPF	TRBV20-1	13	NA
CSVERRGNTEAFF	TRBV29-1	13	few
CSVSEVDTQYF	TRBV29-1	11	NA
CSAPRLAGPYEQYF	TRBV20-1	14	few
CASSPPTSGITYEQYF	TRBV7-9	16	few
CASSLNRGGTDTQYF	TRBV5-1	15	NA
CASSSLSYNEQFF	TRBV5-4	13	NA
CASSSQADRAAYNEQFF	TRBV7-8	17	NA
CASSKDQVGPQHF	TRBV2	13	NA